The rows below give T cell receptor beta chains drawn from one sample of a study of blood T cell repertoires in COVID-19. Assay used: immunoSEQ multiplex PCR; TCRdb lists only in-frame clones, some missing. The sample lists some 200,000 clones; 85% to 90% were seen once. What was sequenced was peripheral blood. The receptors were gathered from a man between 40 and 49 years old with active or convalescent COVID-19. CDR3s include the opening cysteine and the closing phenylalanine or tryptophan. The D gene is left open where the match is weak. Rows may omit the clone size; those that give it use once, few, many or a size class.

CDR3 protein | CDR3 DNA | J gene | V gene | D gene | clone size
CASRTSGGEYNEQFF | TGTGCCAGCAGGACTAGCGGGGGGGAGTACAATGAGCAGTTCTTC | TRBJ2-1 | TRBV6-6 | TRBD2 | few
CSASRAGEAFF | TGCAGTGCTAGTAGAGCAGGAGAAGCTTTCTTT | TRBJ1-1 | TRBV20-1 | NA | NA
CSAYDTGLTHYGYTF | TGCAGCGCCTACGATACAGGGCTCACCCACTATGGCTACACCTTC | TRBJ1-2 | TRBV29-1 | NA | NA
CASSLRERDTQYF | TGTGCCAGCAGTTTGCGGGAGAGAGATACGCAGTATTTT | TRBJ2-3 | TRBV27 | TRBD2 | NA
CASSPMAGAEAFF | TGTGCCAGCTCACCCATGGCTGGGGCCGAAGCTTTCTTT | TRBJ1-1 | TRBV18 | NA | NA
CASSIGTANTEAFF | TGTGCCAGCAGCATCGGTACAGCTAACACTGAAGCTTTCTTT | TRBJ1-1 | TRBV7-2 | NA | NA
CASSILLVGQLQETQYF | TGTGCCAGTAGTATTTTGCTCGTGGGACAACTCCAAGAGACCCAGTACTTC | TRBJ2-5 | TRBV19 | NA | NA
CATSDPQGGTYNEQFF | TGTGCCACCAGTGACCCTCAGGGGGGAACCTACAATGAGCAGTTCTTC | TRBJ2-1 | TRBV24-1 | NA | NA
CASRGDYLYGYTF | TGTGCCAGCAGGGGGGACTATCTCTATGGCTACACCTTC | TRBJ1-2 | TRBV5-8 | NA | NA
CASRVTGGSGYTF | TGTGCCAGCAGGGTTACAGGGGGCTCTGGCTACACCTTC | TRBJ1-2 | TRBV28 | TRBD1 | NA
CASSADRVSNQPQHF | TGCGCCAGCAGCGCGGACAGGGTAAGCAATCAGCCCCAGCATTTT | TRBJ1-5 | TRBV4-1 | TRBD1 | few
CASSQGPGNQPQHF | TGTGCCAGCAGCCAGGGGCCGGGCAATCAGCCCCAGCATTTT | TRBJ1-5 | TRBV3-1/TRBV3-2 | NA | NA
CASSLTGGNTDTQYF | TGCGCCAGCAGCTTGACAGGGGGCAACACAGATACGCAGTATTTT | TRBJ2-3 | TRBV5-1 | TRBD1 | NA
CASSLRSVQPQHF | TGTGCCAGCAGCTTACGATCGGTTCAGCCCCAGCATTTT | TRBJ1-5 | TRBV7-2 | NA | NA
CASSHGTLNTEAFF | TGTGCCAGCAGCCACGGGACACTGAACACTGAAGCTTTCTTT | TRBJ1-1 | TRBV5-4 | NA | NA
CASSSTQQNTEAFF | TGTGCCAGCTCAAGCACACAGCAGAACACTGAAGCTTTCTTT | TRBJ1-1 | TRBV18 | NA | NA
CASSFSGGNSPLHF | TGTGCCAGCAGCTTTTCGGGGGGAAATTCACCCCTCCACTTT | TRBJ1-6 | TRBV7-8 | NA | NA
CASSARQGVGYTF | TGTGCCAGCAGCGCTCGACAGGGTGTGGGCTACACCTTC | TRBJ1-2 | TRBV7-2 | TRBD1 | NA
CASSLGGRQQGEAFF | TGTGCCAGCAGCTTAGGTGGTCGGCAACAGGGTGAAGCTTTCTTT | TRBJ1-1 | TRBV11-3 | NA | NA
CASSPTGGSETQYF | TGTGCCAGCAGCCCCACAGGGGGCTCTGAGACCCAGTACTTC | TRBJ2-5 | TRBV11-2 | TRBD1 | NA
CASTSNWGYTF | TGTGCCAGCACGTCTAACTGGGGCTACACCTTC | TRBJ1-2 | TRBV28 | NA | NA
CASRSGIHYGYTF | TGTGCCAGCAGGTCAGGGATTCACTATGGCTACACCTTC | TRBJ1-2 | TRBV27 | NA | once
CASSLPGNTEAFF | TGTGCCAGCAGTTTACCGGGGAACACTGAAGCTTTCTTT | TRBJ1-1 | TRBV28 | NA | NA
CASRRQVYSGNTIYF | TGTGCCAGTAGGAGACAGGTCTACTCTGGAAACACCATATATTTT | TRBJ1-3 | TRBV19 | NA | NA
CASSRFRDRGDYGYTF | TGCGCCAGCAGCAGATTCCGGGACAGGGGAGACTATGGCTACACCTTC | TRBJ1-2 | TRBV5-1 | TRBD1 | NA
CASCPRTGGNQPQHF | TGTGCCAGTTGCCCCCGGACAGGGGGCAATCAGCCCCAGCATTTT | TRBJ1-5 | TRBV19 | TRBD1 | NA
CATSSKVGTGGSQPQHF | TGTGCCACCAGCAGTAAGGTAGGGACAGGGGGCAGTCAGCCCCAGCATTTT | TRBJ1-5 | TRBV15 | TRBD1 | few
CASTQTTGGDQPQHF | TGTGCCAGTACCCAAACAACAGGGGGCGATCAGCCCCAGCATTTT | TRBJ1-5 | TRBV19 | TRBD1 | NA
CASSAGPGYQPQHF | TGCGCCAGCAGCGCGGGACCTGGTTATCAGCCCCAGCATTTT | TRBJ1-5 | TRBV5-1 | NA | once
CASSLRGLNTEAFF | TGTGCCAGCAGCTTGAGGGGGCTGAACACTGAAGCTTTCTTT | TRBJ1-1 | TRBV5-4 | TRBD1 | NA
CASSPASSTDTQYF | TGTGCCAGCTCACCTGCTAGTAGCACAGATACGCAGTATTTT | TRBJ2-3 | TRBV18 | NA | NA
CASSTAGNRQPQHF | TGTGCCAGTAGTACAGCAGGGAATCGCCAGCCCCAGCATTTT | TRBJ1-5 | TRBV19 | NA | NA
CASSLSHVGLAVEQYF | TGTGCCAGCAGCTTAAGTCATGTGGGACTAGCTGTCGAGCAGTACTTC | TRBJ2-7 | TRBV7-9 | TRBD2 | NA
CAISDSDGRDF | TGTGCCATCAGTGACTCGGACGGCCGGGATTTT | TRBJ1-1 | TRBV10-3 | NA | NA
CASSAGTDYEQYF | TGTGCCAGCAGTGCCGGGACAGACTACGAGCAGTACTTC | TRBJ2-7 | TRBV6-4 | TRBD1 | NA
CASSKSPLYSYEQYF | TGTGCCAGCAGCAAAAGTCCCCTCTACTCCTACGAGCAGTACTTC | TRBJ2-7 | TRBV5-6 | NA | NA
CASRSLQDSGNTIYF | TGTGCCAGCAGATCCCTACAGGACTCTGGAAACACCATATATTTT | TRBJ1-3 | TRBV5-4 | NA | NA
CASSMGLARNEQFF | TGTGCCAGCAGCATGGGACTAGCGAGAAATGAGCAGTTCTTC | TRBJ2-1 | TRBV7-2 | TRBD2 | NA
CASSLAGLAGADTQYF | TGTGCCAGCAGCTTAGCGGGACTAGCCGGGGCAGATACGCAGTATTTT | TRBJ2-3 | TRBV7-2 | TRBD2 | NA
CSVSAAGNPTYQETQYF | TGCAGCGTCTCGGCCGCGGGCAACCCTACGTACCAAGAGACCCAGTACTTC | TRBJ2-5 | TRBV29-1 | NA | NA
CASNPTGVDRSPLHF | TGTGCCAGCAACCCTACAGGGGTGGATCGGTCACCCCTCCACTTT | TRBJ1-6 | TRBV28 | TRBD1 | NA
CASSYWGTGAYEQYF | TGTGCCAGCAGTTACTGGGGGACAGGGGCTTACGAGCAGTACTTC | TRBJ2-7 | TRBV6-5 | TRBD1 | NA
CSVESTGTVGEKLFF | TGCAGCGTTGAATCTACCGGGACAGTCGGCGAAAAACTGTTTTTT | TRBJ1-4 | TRBV29-1 | TRBD1 | NA
CASSPVPGQGWTEAFF | TGCGCCAGCAGCCCGGTCCCGGGACAGGGTTGGACTGAAGCTTTCTTT | TRBJ1-1 | TRBV5-1 | TRBD1 | once
CSVVPQGRYEQYF | TGCAGCGTTGTACCGCAGGGTAGGTACGAGCAGTACTTC | TRBJ2-7 | TRBV29-1 | NA | NA
CASSFEGVGYGYTF | TGCGCCAGCAGCTTCGAGGGGGTCGGCTATGGCTACACCTTC | TRBJ1-2 | TRBV5-1 | NA | NA
CASSRSPNTEAFF | TGCGCCAGCAGTCGGTCACCAAACACTGAAGCTTTCTTT | TRBJ1-1 | TRBV5-1 | NA | NA
CSVAQGAAGELFF | TGCAGCGTTGCACAGGGGGCGGCCGGGGAGCTGTTTTTT | TRBJ2-2 | TRBV29-1 | TRBD1 | once
CTSSGGGSQPQHF | TGCACCAGCTCAGGCGGGGGTAGTCAGCCCCAGCATTTT | TRBJ1-5 | TRBV1 | NA | NA
CASSTKTGLAGEQFF | TGTGCCAGCAGCACTAAGACGGGACTAGCGGGTGAGCAGTTCTTC | TRBJ2-1 | TRBV7-8 | TRBD2 | NA
CTRRQGYSPLHF | TGTACAAGGAGACAGGGTTATTCACCCCTCCACTTT | TRBJ1-6 | TRBV19 | TRBD1 | NA
CASSYSRTDSTPYTF | TGTGCCAGCAGTTACTCGAGGACGGACAGCACCCCGTACACCTTC | TRBJ1-2 | TRBV6-2/TRBV6-3 | NA | few
CATRQDPYGYTF | TGTGCCACCCGACAGGATCCCTATGGCTACACCTTC | TRBJ1-2 | TRBV19 | NA | NA